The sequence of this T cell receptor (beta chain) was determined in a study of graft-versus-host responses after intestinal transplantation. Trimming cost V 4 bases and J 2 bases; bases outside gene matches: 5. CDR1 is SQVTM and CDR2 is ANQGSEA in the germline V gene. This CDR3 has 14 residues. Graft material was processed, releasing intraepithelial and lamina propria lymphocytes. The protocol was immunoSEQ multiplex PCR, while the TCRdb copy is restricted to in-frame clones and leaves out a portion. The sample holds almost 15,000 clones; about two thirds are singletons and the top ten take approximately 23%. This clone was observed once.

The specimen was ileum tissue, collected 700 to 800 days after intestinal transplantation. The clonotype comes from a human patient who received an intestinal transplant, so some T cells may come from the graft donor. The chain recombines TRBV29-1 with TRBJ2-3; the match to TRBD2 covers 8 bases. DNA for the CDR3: TGCAGCGTTGTTGGGCGGGGGGTCACAGATACGCAGTATTTT. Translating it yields CSVVGRGVTDTQYF.